This T cell receptor (beta chain) was profiled in a study of tumor-infiltrating lymphocytes in primary liver carcinoma. As to this clonotype: One junction end does not reproduce the germline sequence, and a read error may be involved.

CDR3 length: 18 residues. The germline gives CDR1 SQVTM, CDR2 ANQGSEA. The approximately 20-31 mg bulk tissue piece was not sorted before simultaneous RNA and DNA extraction. Making TCR beta cDNA involved roughly 500 ng total RNA and a constant-region primer. Three nested multiplex PCR rounds, a slightly modified ARM-PCR, produced the libraries for TCR beta. Each of the first two PCR rounds ran approximately 11 cycles with TRBV1-TRBV30 forward and C-beta reverse primers. Via MiXCR, TCRdb re-called the multiplex PCR reads, giving one row per CDR3 protein. The sample shows roughly 40,000 distinct CDR3 sequences, 75% of them seen only once.

The chain employs TRBV29-1 and TRBJ2-6; D may be TRBD1 (5 bases). The receptor comes from a woman between 25 and 40 years old with primary liver carcinoma and hepatitis B virus infection. Sequencing was performed on tumor-adjacent normal liver tissue. In nucleotides, the CDR3 is TGCCGCGTTGAAGATCAACGTCATGGGGCAGGTGGGGCCAACGTCCTGACTTTC. Amino acid sequence: CRVEDQRHGAGGANVLTF.